Below, 23 T cell receptor beta chains from the same sample are listed, as sequenced in a study of T-cell reconstitution after alpha-beta-depleted transplantation in children. Construction of the TCRbeta library involved unique molecular identifiers. TCRdb reprocessed the PCR reads via MiXCR and lists one record per CDR3 protein. The table has 60,000 to 80,000 distinct CDR3 sequences, roughly 6.6% seen once. The sequenced sample was PBMCs from the stem cell graft donor, obtained from the stem cell graft. The receptor set was obtained from a human donor who donated a stem cell graft to a child with acute lymphoblastic leukemia.

This clonotype was seen at least ten times. The J gene is TRBJ1-1, the V gene TRBV7-3, with no clear D. Germline loops: CDR1 SGHTA, CDR2 FQGTGA. The V and J ends lost 0 bases and 0 bases respectively, with 8 bases between them. CDR3 length: 15 amino acids. DNA of the CDR3: TGTGCCAGCAGCTTAACTAAGGGTCTGAACACTGAAGCTTTCTTT. Translating it yields CASSLTKGLNTEAFF.

This clonotype was observed many times. The chain links TRBV20-1 to TRBJ1-2; tentatively, D is TRBD1 (5 bases). Germline CDR1 is DFQATT and CDR2 is SNEGSKA (reference sequence). The CDR3 spans 13 residues. V shed 4 bases and J shed 5 bases, with 14 bases lying between them. The CDR3 region is CSATLTTGYGYTF. CDR3 DNA sequence: TGCAGTGCTACCCTAACCACAGGTTATGGCTACACCTTC.

This clonotype came up many times. The V and J genes are TRBV12-3 or TRBV12-4 and TRBJ2-5; 7 bases agree with TRBD1. V dropped 0 bases and J dropped 4; count of bases not matched to a gene: 8. The CDR3 spans 16 residues. The CDR3 nucleotides are TGTGCCAGCAGTTTAGCCGAACAGGGGAAAGGAGAGACCCAGTACTTC. Protein sequence: CASSLAEQGKGETQYF.

This clonotype was seen ten or more times. The rearrangement links TRBV6-5 to TRBJ1-2, with 10 bases aligning to TRBD1. Per germline, CDR1 MNHEY and CDR2 SVGAGI. This CDR3 comprises 18 residues. V dropped 5 bases and J dropped 0; count of bases not matched to a gene: 12. CDR3 loop: CASSLPGTGDKPNYGYTF. The CDR3 DNA reads as TGTGCCAGCAGTCTACCCGGGACAGGGGATAAGCCTAACTATGGCTACACCTTC.

This clonotype has ten or more counts. This chain links TRBV10-3 with TRBJ2-1; TRBD2 matches 11 bases. Germline CDR1 is ENHRY and CDR2 is SYGVKD. The length of the CDR3 is 15 residues. V lost 7 bases and J lost 2; bases outside the gene matches: 4. CDR3 in amino acids: CAITPTSGAYNEQFF. CDR3 nucleotide sequence: TGTGCCATCACCCCGACTAGCGGGGCCTACAATGAGCAGTTCTTC.

At least ten counts were recorded for this clonotype. This sequence joins TRBV28 and TRBJ2-1; D remains unclear. Trimming took off 2 bases at V and 6 bases at J, with 14 bases between the two ends. Per germline, CDR1 MDHEN and CDR2 SYDVKM. CDR3 size: 15 residues. The CDR3 region is CASSLIQDPINEQFF. CDR3 bases: TGTGCCAGCAGTTTAATCCAGGACCCCATCAATGAGCAGTTCTTC.

The sample holds many counts of this clonotype. The J gene is TRBJ2-1, the V gene TRBV2; the match to TRBD2 covers 13 bases. Germline CDR1 SNHLY, CDR2 FYNNEI. J lost 4 bases, V lost 7 bases, and 7 bases had no gene match. The CDR3 has 16 amino acids. Written as DNA, the CDR3 is TGTGCCAGCACCGGGACTAGCGGGGCCCATTACAATGAGCAGTTCTTC. This sequence encodes CASTGTSGAHYNEQFF.

This clonotype came up many times. V usage is TRBV6-5 and J usage is TRBJ2-3; D tentatively reads TRBD1 or TRBD2 (5 bases each). Germline V gives CDR1 MNHEY, CDR2 SVGAGI. The CDR3 is made up of 15 amino acids. Between the trimmed V and J ends, which lost 2 bases and 0 bases, there was a span of 9 bases. CDR3 nucleotide sequence: TGTGCCAGCAGTTACGGGGGTCCTAGCACAGATACGCAGTATTTT. This gives the protein CASSYGGPSTDTQYF.

This clonotype was seen a handful of times. The chain uses TRBV5-1 and TRBJ2-4; D assignment may be TRBD1 or TRBD2 (5 bases each). V lost 4 bases to trimming and J lost 0 bases, with 8 bases between them. The CDR3 sequence is 14 residues long. Germline CDR1 SGHRS, CDR2 YFSETQ. Here the CDR3 reads CASSLGTAKNIQYF. The DNA of the CDR3 is TGCGCCAGCAGCCTAGGGACAGCCAAAAACATTCAGTACTTC.

This clonotype appeared many times. V usage is TRBV5-1 and J usage is TRBJ2-3, with D possibly being TRBD1 (5 bases). V was pared by 4 bases and J by 1 base, with 13 bases between. Germline V gene lookup returns CDR1 SGHRS and CDR2 YFSETQ. The CDR3 is 15 residues long. For the CDR3, the DNA is TGCGCCAGCAGCCCCGATATGACAGGCACAGATACGCAGTATTTT. It encodes CASSPDMTGTDTQYF. The whole variable domain, remainder taken from reference TRBV5-1 and TRBJ2-3, is KAGVTQTPRYLIKTRGQQVTLSCSPISGHRSVSWYQQTPGQGLQFLFEYFSETQRNKGNFPGRFSGRQFSNSRSEMNVSTLELGDSALYLCASSPDMTGTDTQYFGPGTRLTVL.

This clonotype was recorded many times. The chain has TRBV29-1 and TRBJ2-1; TRBD2 aligns across 7 bases. There are 17 residues in the CDR3. Germline V lookup: CDR1 SQVTM, CDR2 ANQGSEA. V trimming: 3 bases; J trimming: 5 bases; junction bases outside the gene matches: 16. In nucleotides, the CDR3 is TGCAGCGTTGATAATCAGACGGGGGGTTTAGAGAACAATGAGCAGTTCTTC. Its translation is CSVDNQTGGLENNEQFF.

This clonotype was seen many times. V gene TRBV27 combines with J gene TRBJ2-1, with 7 nucleotides matching TRBD2. The germline gives CDR1 MNHEY, CDR2 SMNVEV (reference sequence). The CDR3 runs 15 residues. The junction had 3 bases not matched to a gene; V was cut back by 0 bases and J by 4 bases. The CDR3: CASSLSSGVYNEQFF. The CDR3, as DNA: TGTGCCAGCAGTTTATCGAGCGGGGTTTACAATGAGCAGTTCTTC.

There are many counts of this clonotype. This chain joins TRBV15 and TRBJ2-7; 7 bases fit TRBD1. V shed 4 bases and J 5 bases; nucleotides not matched to a gene: 11. The germline gives CDR1 LNHNV, CDR2 YYDKDF (reference sequence). The CDR3 consists of 15 residues. The CDR3 DNA reads as TGTGCCACCAGCAACGACTTAGACAGGGTCAACGAGCAGTACTTC. Its protein is CATSNDLDRVNEQYF.

The chain has TRBV7-8 and TRBJ1-1; the D is unclear. V lost 2 bases to trimming and J lost 5 bases, with 12 bases between them. The CDR3 contains 14 residues. From germline, CDR1 is SGHVS and CDR2 FQNEAQ. Here the CDR3 reads CASSLLIGPTEAFF. CDR3 in DNA: TGTGCCAGCAGCTTATTAATAGGGCCGACTGAAGCTTTCTTT.

This clonotype was seen repeatedly, ten times or more. The rearrangement links TRBV5-1 to TRBJ2-5, with D possibly TRBD1 on 5 matching bases. The CDR3 runs to 14 residues. V was pared by 3 bases and J by 3 bases, with 12 bases between. CDR1 and CDR2 from the germline V gene are SGHRS and YFSETQ. CDR3 residues: CASSSDRWEETQYF. The CDR3 coding sequence is TGCGCCAGCAGCTCCGACAGATGGGAAGAGACCCAGTACTTC.

This clonotype was detected ten times or more. The chain combines TRBV5-1 with TRBJ1-6; D is uncertain. Trimming left V 0 bases short and J 8 bases short, with 12 bases between. The CDR3 runs to 15 residues. Germline CDR1 reads SGHRS; CDR2 reads YFSETQ. CDR3 loop: CASSLDTGMDSPLHF. CDR3 nucleotides: TGCGCCAGCAGCTTGGATACGGGTATGGATTCACCCCTCCACTTT.

This clonotype has ten or more counts. The chain is built from TRBV5-6 and TRBJ2-5; D is unresolved. Germline V gene lookup returns CDR1 SGHDT and CDR2 YYEEEE. V lost 3 bases and J 5 bases, leaving 17 bases between the germline ends. CDR3 length equals 15 residues. The chain's CDR3 is CASSSPRIAQETQYF. The CDR3 DNA sequence: TGTGCCAGCAGCTCCCCCCGTATAGCTCAGGAGACCCAGTACTTC.

There are many counts of this clonotype. V usage is TRBV7-2 and J usage is TRBJ2-3; D is unclear. Germline lookup yields CDR1 SGHTA and CDR2 FQGNSA. The CDR3 is made up of 15 amino acids. Trimming shortened V by 1 base and J by 2 bases, and 10 bases separated the two germline ends. DNA of the CDR3: TGTGCCAGCAGCTTAGGGCGGATAGACACAGATACGCAGTATTTT. Its translation is CASSLGRIDTDTQYF.

In this sample, this clonotype turned up many times. This rearrangement joins TRBV4-1 to TRBJ2-7, with D unclear. The CDR3 spans 13 residues. Germline CDR1 MGHRA, CDR2 YSYEKL. V lost 4 bases and J lost 4, with 11 bases in between. Here the CDR3 reads CASSPNTEYEQYF. The CDR3 nucleotides are TGCGCCAGCAGCCCGAATACAGAGTACGAGCAGTACTTC.

Ten or more counts support this clonotype. The chain recombines TRBV15 with TRBJ2-3; 8 bases are a match to TRBD2. The V gene's germline CDR1 is LNHNV and CDR2 YYDKDF (reference sequence). With V trimmed by 0 bases and J by 2 bases, 13 bases remained unmatched. The CDR3 covers 19 residues. The CDR3 sequence: CATSREGQRGRGPTDTQYF. The CDR3 DNA reads as TGTGCCACCAGCAGAGAGGGCCAGCGGGGGAGAGGACCCACAGATACGCAGTATTTT. The entire variable domain, with the rest obtained from reference TRBV15 and TRBJ2-3, is as follows: DAMVIQNPRYQVTQFGKPVTLSCSQTLNHNVMYWYQQKSSQAPKLLFHYYDKDFNNEADTPDNFQSRRPNTSFCFLDIRSPGLGDTAMYLCATSREGQRGRGPTDTQYFGPGTRLTVL.

This chain uses TRBV7-2 with TRBJ1-6, with D hard to call. V was clipped by 4 bases and J by 9 bases, with 16 bases between them. Germline V gene data show CDR1 as SGHTA and CDR2 as FQGNSA. The CDR3 consists of 15 residues. The CDR3 DNA sequence: TGTGCCAGCAGCTCACCCGACAAATGGGGTTCACCCCTCCACTTT. Translation: CASSSPDKWGSPLHF. The variable domain in full, completed from reference TRBV7-2 and TRBJ1-6, reads GAGVSQSPSNKVTEKGKDVELRCDPISGHTALYWYRQSLGQGLEFLIYFQGNSAPDKSGLPSDRFSAERTGGSVSTLTIQRTQQEDSAVYLCASSSPDKWGSPLHFGNGTRLTVT.

This clonotype was seen at least ten times. V and J are TRBV7-9 and TRBJ1-5; D gene uncertain. Germline V CDR1 and CDR2: SEHNR, FQNEAQ (reference sequence). The CDR3 has 14 residues. V gave up 3 bases and J gave up 4 bases, with 10 bases separating them. CDR3 sequence: CASSFTASNQPQHF. CDR3 nucleotides: TGTGCCAGCAGCTTCACGGCATCGAATCAGCCCCAGCATTTT.

This clonotype has at least ten counts. V gene TRBV27 combines with J gene TRBJ1-1; D gene unclear. This CDR3 spans 14 amino acids. Germline-derived CDR1 and CDR2 are MNHEY and SMNVEV (reference sequence). V was clipped by 4 bases and J by 0 bases, with 9 bases between them. CDR3 protein: CASSYYRMNTEAFF. CDR3 coding DNA: TGTGCCAGCAGTTACTACAGAATGAACACTGAAGCTTTCTTT.